A selection of T cell receptor beta chains follows, all from one sample in a study of blood T cells in healthy people across ages. One entry per CDR3 protein, called by TCRdb with MiXCR from the 5' RACE reads. The sample has 1.5 million to 2 million distinct CDR3 sequences, about 50% seen once. The material sequenced was blood. The source of these receptors is a middle-aged woman in good health. CDR3s include the opening cysteine and the closing phenylalanine or tryptophan. The D gene is left open where the match is weak. Size is stated for part of the rows, as once, few or many counts, or as a class when the clone is expanded.

j_gene: TRBJ2-7; d_gene: -; abundance: -; v_gene: TRBV7-8; CDR3aa: CASSVAGPYEQYF; CDR3nt: TGTGCCAGCAGCGTAGCCGGTCCCTACGAGCAGTACTTC
j_gene: TRBJ2-4; d_gene: -; abundance: -; v_gene: TRBV6-1; CDR3aa: CASRIGHAKNIQYF; CDR3nt: TGTGCCAGCAGAATAGGCCATGCCAAAAACATTCAGTACTTC
j_gene: TRBJ2-1; d_gene: -; abundance: few; v_gene: TRBV12-3/TRBV12-4; CDR3aa: CASSLIGGLGNEQFF; CDR3nt: TGTGCCAGCAGTTTGATAGGGGGTTTAGGGAATGAGCAGTTCTTC
j_gene: TRBJ1-6; d_gene: TRBD1; abundance: -; v_gene: TRBV28; CDR3aa: CAIQGGQGGSPLHF; CDR3nt: TGTGCCATCCAGGGGGGACAGGGTGGTTCACCCCTCCACTTT
j_gene: TRBJ2-5; d_gene: -; abundance: -; v_gene: TRBV7-9; CDR3aa: CASTPAGAGTQYF; CDR3nt: TGTGCCAGCACCCCCGCGGGGGCAGGGACCCAGTACTTC
j_gene: TRBJ1-2; d_gene: -; abundance: few; v_gene: TRBV7-2; CDR3aa: CASSLAQTGLKWGYTF; CDR3nt: TGTGCCAGCAGCTTAGCGCAGACAGGACTTAAGTGGGGCTACACCTTC
j_gene: TRBJ2-5; d_gene: -; abundance: -; v_gene: TRBV11-2; CDR3aa: CASSLAGLPQETQYF; CDR3nt: TGTGCCAGCAGCTTAGCCGGACTCCCCCAAGAGACCCAGTACTTC
j_gene: TRBJ2-7; d_gene: -; abundance: -; v_gene: TRBV7-2; CDR3aa: CASSPQRLQNEQYF; CDR3nt: TGTGCCAGCAGCCCCCAGCGGTTGCAGAATGAGCAGTACTTC
j_gene: TRBJ2-5; d_gene: TRBD2; abundance: -; v_gene: TRBV6-2/TRBV6-3; CDR3aa: CASSYRSAGLAGGHKETQYF; CDR3nt: TGTGCCAGCAGTTACCGCTCCGCCGGACTAGCAGGAGGCCACAAAGAGACCCAGTACTTC
j_gene: TRBJ2-5; d_gene: TRBD1; abundance: -; v_gene: TRBV28; CDR3aa: CASSSPGTGGNRETQYF; CDR3nt: TGTGCCAGCAGTTCCCCCGGGACAGGGGGTAATAGGGAGACCCAGTACTTC
j_gene: TRBJ2-7; d_gene: -; abundance: -; v_gene: TRBV20-1; CDR3aa: CSASRGPFGEQYF; CDR3nt: TGCAGTGCTAGCAGGGGCCCTTTCGGGGAGCAGTACTTC
j_gene: TRBJ2-1; d_gene: -; abundance: -; v_gene: TRBV11-2; CDR3aa: CASRPGKGQGYNEQFF; CDR3nt: TGTGCCAGCAGACCCGGCAAGGGCCAAGGGTACAATGAGCAGTTCTTC
j_gene: TRBJ2-3; d_gene: -; abundance: few; v_gene: TRBV7-2; CDR3aa: CASSRRNTQYF; CDR3nt: TGTGCCAGCAGCCGGAGAAATACGCAGTATTTT
j_gene: TRBJ2-6; d_gene: TRBD1; abundance: -; v_gene: TRBV20-1; CDR3aa: CSARDYRGKRDPGSGANVLTF; CDR3nt: TGCAGTGCTAGAGACTACAGGGGAAAACGGGACCCTGGATCTGGGGCCAACGTCCTGACTTTC
j_gene: TRBJ2-1; d_gene: TRBD2; abundance: few; v_gene: TRBV7-2; CDR3aa: CASSLGPSGLYNEQFF; CDR3nt: TGTGCCAGCAGTCTAGGTCCTAGCGGACTGTACAATGAGCAGTTCTTC
j_gene: TRBJ1-2; d_gene: -; abundance: -; v_gene: TRBV12-3/TRBV12-4; CDR3aa: CASRDLAYGYTF; CDR3nt: TGTGCCAGCAGAGACCTGGCGTATGGCTACACCTTC
j_gene: TRBJ1-2; d_gene: -; abundance: -; v_gene: TRBV12-3/TRBV12-4; CDR3aa: CASSLHARGRLYGYTF; CDR3nt: TGTGCCAGCAGTTTACACGCCCGGGGGCGACTCTATGGCTACACCTTC
j_gene: TRBJ2-5; d_gene: -; abundance: -; v_gene: TRBV24-1; CDR3aa: CATSDSGTTQETQYF; CDR3nt: TGTGCCACCAGTGATTCCGGGACAACCCAAGAGACCCAGTACTTC
j_gene: TRBJ1-2; d_gene: TRBD1; abundance: few; v_gene: TRBV20-1; CDR3aa: CSARDRVGYTF; CDR3nt: TGCAGTGCTCGGGACAGGGTTGGCTACACCTTC
j_gene: TRBJ1-4; d_gene: TRBD1; abundance: -; v_gene: TRBV28; CDR3aa: CASSPLRRTGDEKLFF; CDR3nt: TGTGCCAGCAGTCCACTGAGGAGGACAGGTGATGAAAAACTGTTTTTT
j_gene: TRBJ2-3; d_gene: TRBD2; abundance: -; v_gene: TRBV9; CDR3aa: CASSVGTSGGASDTQYF; CDR3nt: TGTGCCAGCAGCGTAGGGACTAGCGGGGGGGCATCAGATACGCAGTATTTT
j_gene: TRBJ2-7; d_gene: -; abundance: -; v_gene: TRBV5-4; CDR3aa: CASSRPAGGGLSYEQYF; CDR3nt: TGTGCCAGCAGCCGCCCGGCTGGCGGGGGCCTCTCCTACGAGCAGTACTTC
j_gene: TRBJ1-5; d_gene: TRBD1; abundance: few; v_gene: TRBV12-3/TRBV12-4; CDR3aa: CASRAGQVSNQPQHF; CDR3nt: TGTGCCAGCAGAGCGGGACAGGTTAGCAATCAGCCCCAGCATTTT
j_gene: TRBJ2-3; d_gene: TRBD1; abundance: -; v_gene: TRBV20-1; CDR3aa: CSGPDRGQGDTQYF; CDR3nt: TGCAGTGGGCCGGACAGGGGGCAAGGAGATACGCAGTATTTT
j_gene: TRBJ1-1; d_gene: -; abundance: few; v_gene: TRBV7-2; CDR3aa: CASSSQGYTEAFF; CDR3nt: TGTGCCAGCAGCTCACAGGGTTACACTGAAGCTTTCTTT
j_gene: TRBJ2-7; d_gene: -; abundance: few; v_gene: TRBV7-2; CDR3aa: CASSFTGSVEQYF; CDR3nt: TGTGCCAGCAGCTTTACGGGTTCCGTCGAGCAGTACTTC
j_gene: TRBJ1-5; d_gene: -; abundance: -; v_gene: TRBV18; CDR3aa: CASSPGQQQPQHF; CDR3nt: TGTGCCAGCTCACCCGGACAGCAACAGCCCCAGCATTTT
j_gene: TRBJ2-5; d_gene: -; abundance: -; v_gene: TRBV4-1; CDR3aa: CASSQGGLYQETQYF; CDR3nt: TGCGCCAGCAGCCAAGGGGGACTTTACCAAGAGACCCAGTACTTC
j_gene: TRBJ2-1; d_gene: TRBD2; abundance: -; v_gene: TRBV6-2/TRBV6-3; CDR3aa: CASRHSGSSYNEQFF; CDR3nt: TGTGCCAGCAGACATAGCGGGAGCTCCTACAATGAGCAGTTCTTC
j_gene: TRBJ2-3; d_gene: -; abundance: few; v_gene: TRBV27; CDR3aa: CASSYIGSSDTQYF; CDR3nt: TGTGCCAGCAGTTACATTGGTAGCTCAGATACGCAGTATTTT
j_gene: TRBJ2-5; d_gene: TRBD2; abundance: -; v_gene: TRBV6-1; CDR3aa: CASSEVRGGQSEQYF; CDR3nt: TGTGCCAGCAGTGAAGTCCGGGGGGGCCAAAGTGAGCAGTACTTC